This is a list of T cell receptor beta chains from one sample in a study of molecular identifiers for immune sequencing clone quantification. TCRdb re-called the PCR reads with MiXCR, one entry per CDR3 protein. The sample has roughly 10,000 distinct CDR3 sequences; 15% to 20% are singletons. The sequencing input was naive CD8+ T cells from blood, with Jurkat cell RNA spiked in. These receptors all stem from a human donor in good health. Some libraries in this study had Jurkat cell RNA spiked in. Each CDR3 is given with its conserved first and last residue. Each record gives: J gene, D gene, clone size, V gene, CDR3 DNA, CDR3 protein. A D gene is named only where the DNA matches it firmly. Clone size is given for some rows only: seen once, a few or many times, or a class if the clone is expanded.

J: TRBJ2-7
D: TRBD1
size: medium-sized
V: TRBV4-1
DNA: TGCGCCAGCAGCCAGATATCTTTTCCCACAGGGGCGTCGTCACAGTACTTC
CDR3: CASSQISFPTGASSQYF

J: TRBJ2-3
D: -
size: -
V: TRBV27
DNA: TGTGCCAGCAGTTTTTTGCGGGATGCAGATACGCAGTATTTT
CDR3: CASSFLRDADTQYF

J: TRBJ1-4
D: -
size: medium-sized
V: TRBV20-1
DNA: TGCAGTGCTAGCAACAGGGAGGTCGGGAAACTGTTTTTT
CDR3: CSASNREVGKLFF

J: TRBJ2-7
D: TRBD2
size: many
V: TRBV27
DNA: TGTGCCAGCAGTCCAGGGACTAGCGGGAGTTACGAGCAGTACTTC
CDR3: CASSPGTSGSYEQYF

J: TRBJ2-6
D: -
size: medium-sized
V: TRBV20-1
DNA: TGCAGTGCTAGATCAGGCTCCGGGGCCAACGTCCTGACTTTC
CDR3: CSARSGSGANVLTF

J: TRBJ1-3
D: -
size: many
V: TRBV27
DNA: TGTGCCAGCAGTTTATGGGGCGGAGACACCATATATTTT
CDR3: CASSLWGGDTIYF

J: TRBJ2-7
D: TRBD2
size: many
V: TRBV20-1
DNA: TGCAGTGCTAGAGTCCCTAGCGGGACCCCGTTCGAGCAGTACTTC
CDR3: CSARVPSGTPFEQYF

J: TRBJ2-5
D: -
size: -
V: TRBV27
DNA: TGTGCCAGCAGTTTAGGGTGGGGGCAAGAGACCCAGTACTTC
CDR3: CASSLGWGQETQYF

J: TRBJ2-7
D: TRBD1
size: medium-sized
V: TRBV6-5
DNA: TGTGCCAGCAGTTCCCAGGGGGCAAGCGAGCAGTACTTC
CDR3: CASSSQGASEQYF

J: TRBJ2-1
D: -
size: medium-sized
V: TRBV28
DNA: TGTGCCAGCAGTCTCCCGTTCAATGAGCAGTTCTTC
CDR3: CASSLPFNEQFF

J: TRBJ1-6
D: TRBD1
size: many
V: TRBV27
DNA: TGTGCCAGCAGTTTATCGAGCAGGGGGTCTGGATCACCCCTCCACTTT
CDR3: CASSLSSRGSGSPLHF

J: TRBJ2-3
D: TRBD2
size: many
V: TRBV2
DNA: TGTGCCAGCAGAGACATGACCGGGACTAGCGGGAGGATAGATACGCAGTATTTT
CDR3: CASRDMTGTSGRIDTQYF

J: TRBJ2-3
D: -
size: medium-sized
V: TRBV7-9
DNA: TGTGCCAGCAGCCCTGACACTTCCACAGATACGCAGTATTTT
CDR3: CASSPDTSTDTQYF

J: TRBJ1-2
D: -
size: many
V: TRBV20-1
DNA: TGCAGTGCTAGCGCTCGCGGGGTCGGGGGGCGCGGGTATGGCTACACCTTC
CDR3: CSASARGVGGRGYGYTF

J: TRBJ1-5
D: TRBD1
size: medium-sized
V: TRBV4-1
DNA: TGCGCCAGCAGCCAGTCCGCGGGACAGGGGTATAGGGGCAATCAGCCCCAGCATTTT
CDR3: CASSQSAGQGYRGNQPQHF

J: TRBJ2-7
D: -
size: medium-sized
V: TRBV5-8
DNA: TGTGCCAGCAGCTCGGAGACGGTCTCCTACGAGCAGTACTTC
CDR3: CASSSETVSYEQYF

J: TRBJ1-4
D: -
size: many
V: TRBV11-3
DNA: TGTGCCAGCAGACTGGCGATGAATGAAAAACTGTTTTTT
CDR3: CASRLAMNEKLFF

J: TRBJ2-5
D: TRBD2
size: -
V: TRBV7-2
DNA: TGTGCCAGCAGCTTAAGCGGGAGGGTTTGGGAGACCCAGTACTTC
CDR3: CASSLSGRVWETQYF

J: TRBJ1-1
D: -
size: many
V: TRBV6-2/TRBV6-3
DNA: TGTGCCAGCAGTTACCAAAGGACAGAAGGGAACACTGAAGCTTTCTTT
CDR3: CASSYQRTEGNTEAFF

J: TRBJ1-5
D: -
size: medium-sized
V: TRBV30
DNA: TGTGCCTGGAGCGCCAGTGAGGATCAGCCCCAGCATTTT
CDR3: CAWSASEDQPQHF

J: TRBJ2-7
D: -
size: many
V: TRBV19
DNA: TGTGCCAGTAGTACCGGGAACGAGCAGTACTTC
CDR3: CASSTGNEQYF

J: TRBJ2-7
D: -
size: many
V: TRBV5-4
DNA: TGTGCCAGCAGCTTGTATATAGAAGGGCCTTACGAGCAGTACTTC
CDR3: CASSLYIEGPYEQYF

J: TRBJ2-7
D: TRBD2
size: few
V: TRBV4-1
DNA: TGCGCCAGCAGCCAAGAGGCGGGAGGGTGGGGCGAGCAGTACTTC
CDR3: CASSQEAGGWGEQYF

J: TRBJ2-2
D: TRBD2
size: medium-sized
V: TRBV7-6
DNA: TGTGCCAGCAGCTTAGCGGGAGGGCCCACCGGGGAGCTGTTTTTT
CDR3: CASSLAGGPTGELFF

J: TRBJ2-1
D: -
size: medium-sized
V: TRBV28
DNA: TGTGCCAGCAGTTTCCCCATCGGAGGGGTGGACAATGAGCAGTTCTTC
CDR3: CASSFPIGGVDNEQFF

J: TRBJ2-7
D: TRBD1
size: medium-sized
V: TRBV7-2
DNA: TGTGCCAGCAGCTACCGGACAGGCCCTACCTACGAGCAGTACTTC
CDR3: CASSYRTGPTYEQYF

J: TRBJ2-7
D: -
size: few
V: TRBV6-2/TRBV6-3
DNA: TGTGCCAGCAGTCCTCCACGGTTGGCCTACGAGCAGTACTTC
CDR3: CASSPPRLAYEQYF

J: TRBJ1-1
D: -
size: few
V: TRBV2
DNA: TGTGCCAGCATGAATCTTGAAGCTTTCTTT
CDR3: CASMNLEAFF

J: TRBJ2-7
D: TRBD1
size: many
V: TRBV5-1
DNA: TGCGCCAGCAGCTATACAGGGGATCCACTGCGTGAGCAGTACTTC
CDR3: CASSYTGDPLREQYF

J: TRBJ2-3
D: -
size: -
V: TRBV20-1
DNA: TGCAGTGCTAGCGACCATTCCGCCACAGATACGCGGTATTTT
CDR3: CSASDHSATDTRYF

J: TRBJ1-3
D: -
size: many
V: TRBV19
DNA: TGTGCCAGTAGTACCCCGCCTGGGCCTGGAAACACCATATATTTT
CDR3: CASSTPPGPGNTIYF

J: TRBJ2-2
D: -
size: many
V: TRBV27
DNA: TGTGCCAGCAGTCCTTCATCCGCGAACACCGGGGAGCTGTTTTTT
CDR3: CASSPSSANTGELFF

J: TRBJ2-1
D: -
size: many
V: TRBV27
DNA: TGTGCCAGCAGAATGACGGTTCATGAGCAGTTCTTC
CDR3: CASRMTVHEQFF

J: TRBJ2-3
D: -
size: few
V: TRBV27
DNA: TGTGCCAGCAGTTCCCCTGGAGATACGCAGTATTTT
CDR3: CASSSPGDTQYF

J: TRBJ2-5
D: -
size: -
V: TRBV28
DNA: TGTGCAAACGCGGGGCGCAACCCGGCGCTCGTAACGTCCCAAGAGACCCAGTACTTC
CDR3: CANAGRNPALVTSQETQYF

J: TRBJ2-7
D: -
size: medium-sized
V: TRBV14
DNA: TGTGCCAGCAGCCGGGATCAGGAGCCCTACGAGCAGTACTTC
CDR3: CASSRDQEPYEQYF

J: TRBJ1-1
D: -
size: medium-sized
V: TRBV29-1
DNA: TGCAGCGTTGAGATCAGGGGGAACACTGAAGCTTTCTTT
CDR3: CSVEIRGNTEAFF

J: TRBJ2-2
D: -
size: medium-sized
V: TRBV28
DNA: TGTGCCAGCAGAACATACAGGGAGCAGGACACCGGGGAGCTGTTTTTT
CDR3: CASRTYREQDTGELFF

J: TRBJ1-1
D: TRBD1
size: medium-sized
V: TRBV20-1
DNA: TGCAGAGTCCCGGGACAGGGAATGAACACTGAAGCTTTCTTT
CDR3: CRVPGQGMNTEAFF

J: TRBJ2-7
D: -
size: many
V: TRBV28
DNA: TGTGCCAGCAGTTTGAGTTGGGGCACCTACGAGCAGTACTTC
CDR3: CASSLSWGTYEQYF

J: TRBJ2-3
D: -
size: medium-sized
V: TRBV7-6
DNA: TGTGCCAGCAGTTTGACGGCACCTCACATCACAGATACGCAGTATTTT
CDR3: CASSLTAPHITDTQYF

J: TRBJ2-6
D: -
size: many
V: TRBV20-1
DNA: TGCAGTGCTAGAGCCATGGGGGAAACCAACTCTGGGGCCAACGTCCTGACTTTC
CDR3: CSARAMGETNSGANVLTF

J: TRBJ2-1
D: TRBD2
size: -
V: TRBV27
DNA: TGTGCCAGCAGTTTGTTAGCGGGAGACGATGAGCAGTTCTTC
CDR3: CASSLLAGDDEQFF

J: TRBJ1-4
D: TRBD1
size: -
V: TRBV5-3
DNA: TGTGCCAGCAGCTTGAGGGGGCCTACTAATGGAAAACTGTTTTTT
CDR3: CASSLRGPTNGKLFF

J: TRBJ1-1
D: -
size: many
V: TRBV30
DNA: TGTGCCTGGAGTATCATGAACACTGAAGCTTTCTTT
CDR3: CAWSIMNTEAFF

J: TRBJ2-3
D: -
size: -
V: TRBV6-2/TRBV6-3
DNA: TGTGCCAGCGGTTCGGCGCGGGCCGTCCCACACGCAGATACGCAGTATTTT
CDR3: CASGSARAVPHADTQYF

J: TRBJ2-2
D: -
size: many
V: TRBV10-3
DNA: TGTGCCATCAGTGACAGGGACACCGGGGAGCTGTTTTTT
CDR3: CAISDRDTGELFF

J: TRBJ1-2
D: -
size: -
V: TRBV12-2
DNA: TGTGCAAGTCGCTTAGGGCAGGAGTATGGCTACACCTTC
CDR3: CASRLGQEYGYTF

J: TRBJ2-5
D: -
size: medium-sized
V: TRBV30
DNA: TGTGCCTGGAGTCCGCTTCAGGGACCGGAGACCCAGTACTTC
CDR3: CAWSPLQGPETQYF

J: TRBJ2-3
D: -
size: few
V: TRBV12-2
DNA: TGTGCAAACTCAGATACGCAGTATTTT
CDR3: CANSDTQYF

J: TRBJ1-1
D: -
size: once
V: TRBV19
DNA: TGTGCCAGTAGGGTAGGGAGCACTGAAGCTTTCTTT
CDR3: CASRVGSTEAFF

J: TRBJ2-7
D: -
size: medium-sized
V: TRBV30
DNA: TGTGCCGAGGGTCGAAGCTCCTACGAGCAGTACTTC
CDR3: CAEGRSSYEQYF

J: TRBJ1-1
D: -
size: -
V: TRBV4-1
DNA: TGCGCCAGCAGCCAAGAGTCCGGGGTCAGGGAGGCTTTCTTT
CDR3: CASSQESGVREAFF

J: TRBJ2-6
D: -
size: medium-sized
V: TRBV19
DNA: TGTGCCAGTAGTATAGACCTCTTCCTGACTTTC
CDR3: CASSIDLFLTF

J: TRBJ2-7
D: -
size: few
V: TRBV12-3/TRBV12-4
DNA: TGTGCCAGCACCCTGAGCCCCTACGAGCAGTACTTC
CDR3: CASTLSPYEQYF

J: TRBJ2-1
D: -
size: many
V: TRBV27
DNA: TGTGCCAGCAGTTCCCTTGGGCCTCGCGGGACCAACAATGAGCAGTTCTTC
CDR3: CASSSLGPRGTNNEQFF

J: TRBJ1-5
D: TRBD1
size: medium-sized
V: TRBV6-5
DNA: TGTGCCAGCGGTCAAACAGGGGTTGGACAGCCCCAGCATTTT
CDR3: CASGQTGVGQPQHF